Sequencing of this T cell receptor (beta chain) was carried out in a study of identical twins. The CDR3 runs 17 residues. V was cut by 3 bases and J by 5 bases, with 20 bases left in between. Germline-derived CDR1 and CDR2 are MDHEN and SYDVKM. The cDNA had a unique molecular identifier and a template-switch universal primer site. TCRdb used MiXCR to reprocess the 5' RACE reads, holding one entry per CDR3 protein. The sample lists hundreds of thousands of distinct CDR3 sequences; around 8.6% were seen once. The sample also formed part of further work on yellow fever vaccine responses in identical twins.

What was sequenced was PBMCs. The origin of this receptor is a woman in her late teens or twenties in good health. The chain recombines TRBV28 with TRBJ2-1, with TRBD2 as a possible D gene (5 bases). Here the CDR3 reads CASSFHQEDQDNNEQFF. The CDR3 DNA reads as TGTGCCAGCAGTTTCCACCAGGAGGACCAAGATAACAATGAGCAGTTCTTC.